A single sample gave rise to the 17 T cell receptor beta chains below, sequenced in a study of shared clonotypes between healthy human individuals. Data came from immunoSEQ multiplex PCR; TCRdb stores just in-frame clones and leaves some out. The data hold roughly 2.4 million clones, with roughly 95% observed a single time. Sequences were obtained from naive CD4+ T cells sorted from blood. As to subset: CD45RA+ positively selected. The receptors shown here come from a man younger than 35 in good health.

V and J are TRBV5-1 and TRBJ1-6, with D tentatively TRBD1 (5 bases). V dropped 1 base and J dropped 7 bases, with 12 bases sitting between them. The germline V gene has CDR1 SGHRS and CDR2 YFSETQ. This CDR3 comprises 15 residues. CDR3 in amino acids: CASSLSGGENSPLHF. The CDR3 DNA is TGCGCCAGCAGCTTGTCCGGGGGTGAGAATTCACCCCTCCACTTT.

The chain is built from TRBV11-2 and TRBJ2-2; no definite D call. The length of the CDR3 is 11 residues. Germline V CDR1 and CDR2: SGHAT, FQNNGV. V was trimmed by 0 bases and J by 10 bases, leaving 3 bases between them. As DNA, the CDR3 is TGTGCCAGCAGCTTAGATATGGAGCTGTTTTTT. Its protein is CASSLDMELFF.

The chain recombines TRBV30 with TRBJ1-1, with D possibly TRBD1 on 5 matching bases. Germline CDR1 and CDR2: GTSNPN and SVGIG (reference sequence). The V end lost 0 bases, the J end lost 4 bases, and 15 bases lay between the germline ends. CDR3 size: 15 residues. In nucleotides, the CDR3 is TGTGCCTGGAGTGTACTTGCGGGACCGACCACTGAAGCTTTCTTT. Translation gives CAWSVLAGPTTEAFF.

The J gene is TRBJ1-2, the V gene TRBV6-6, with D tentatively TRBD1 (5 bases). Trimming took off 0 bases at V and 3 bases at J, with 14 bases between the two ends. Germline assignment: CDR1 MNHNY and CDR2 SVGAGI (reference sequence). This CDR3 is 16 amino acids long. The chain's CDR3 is CASSYSIGGGDYGYTF. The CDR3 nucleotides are TGTGCCAGCAGTTACTCGATTGGTGGGGGAGACTATGGCTACACCTTC.

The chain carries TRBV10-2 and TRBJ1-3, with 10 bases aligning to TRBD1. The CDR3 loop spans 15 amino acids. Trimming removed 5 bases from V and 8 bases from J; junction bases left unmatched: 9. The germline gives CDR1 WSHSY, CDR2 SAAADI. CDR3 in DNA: TGCGCCAGCAGTAAGGGACAGGGGAATACGGACACCATATATTTT. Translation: CASSKGQGNTDTIYF.

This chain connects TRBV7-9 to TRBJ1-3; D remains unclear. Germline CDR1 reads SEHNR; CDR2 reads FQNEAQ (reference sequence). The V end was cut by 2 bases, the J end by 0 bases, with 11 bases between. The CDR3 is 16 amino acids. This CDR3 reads CASSLMGTVSGNTIYF. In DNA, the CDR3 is TGTGCCAGCAGCTTAATGGGAACAGTCTCTGGAAACACCATATATTTT.

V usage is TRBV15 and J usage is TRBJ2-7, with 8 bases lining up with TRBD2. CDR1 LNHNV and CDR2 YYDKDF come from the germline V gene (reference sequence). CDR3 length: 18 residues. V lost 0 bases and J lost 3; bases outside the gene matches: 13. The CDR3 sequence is CATSRDLDQLTSGYEQYF. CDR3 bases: TGTGCCACCAGCAGAGATCTCGATCAATTAACTAGCGGCTACGAGCAGTACTTC.

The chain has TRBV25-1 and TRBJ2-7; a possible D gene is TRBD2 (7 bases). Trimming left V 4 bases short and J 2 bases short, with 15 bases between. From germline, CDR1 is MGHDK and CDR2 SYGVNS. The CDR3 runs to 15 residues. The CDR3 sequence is CASSVAGGRPYEQYF. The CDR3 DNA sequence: TGTGCCAGCAGTGTTGCCGGGGGGCGCCCCTACGAGCAGTACTTC.

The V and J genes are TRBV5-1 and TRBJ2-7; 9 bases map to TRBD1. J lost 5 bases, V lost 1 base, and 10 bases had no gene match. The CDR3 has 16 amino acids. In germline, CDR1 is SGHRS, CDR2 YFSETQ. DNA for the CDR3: TGCGCCAGCAGCTTGCAGACCGGGACAGGGCTCGACGAGCAGTACTTC. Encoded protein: CASSLQTGTGLDEQYF.

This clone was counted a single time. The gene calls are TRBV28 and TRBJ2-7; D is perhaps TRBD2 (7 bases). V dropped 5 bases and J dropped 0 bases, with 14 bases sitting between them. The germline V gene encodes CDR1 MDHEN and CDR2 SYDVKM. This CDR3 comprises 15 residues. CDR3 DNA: TGTGCCAGCAGTCTAATCGGGGGGCCCTCCTACGAGCAGTACTTC. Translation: CASSLIGGPSYEQYF.

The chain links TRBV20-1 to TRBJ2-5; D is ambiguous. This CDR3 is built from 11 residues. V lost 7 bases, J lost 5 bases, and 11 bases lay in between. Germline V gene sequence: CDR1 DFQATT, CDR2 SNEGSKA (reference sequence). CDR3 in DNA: TGCAGTGGGACGGCCACGGAGACCCAGTACTTC. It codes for CSGTATETQYF.

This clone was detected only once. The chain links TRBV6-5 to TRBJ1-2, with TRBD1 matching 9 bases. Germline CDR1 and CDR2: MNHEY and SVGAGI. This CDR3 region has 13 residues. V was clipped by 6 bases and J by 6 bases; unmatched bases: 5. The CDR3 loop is CASRNRGQNGYTF. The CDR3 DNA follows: TGTGCCAGCAGGAACAGGGGGCAAAATGGCTACACCTTC.

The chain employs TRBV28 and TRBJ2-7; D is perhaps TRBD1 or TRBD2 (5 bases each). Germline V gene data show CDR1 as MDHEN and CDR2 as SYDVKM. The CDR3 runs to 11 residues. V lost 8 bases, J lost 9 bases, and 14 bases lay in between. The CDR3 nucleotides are TGTGCCAGCCGGGACCTTATCGGGCAGTACTTC. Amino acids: CASRDLIGQYF. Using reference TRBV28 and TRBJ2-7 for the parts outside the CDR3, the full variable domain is DVKVTQSSRYLVKRTGEKVFLECVQDMDHENMFWYRQDPGLGLRLIYFSYDVKMKEKGDIPEGYSVSREKKERFSLILESASTNQTSMYLCASRDLIGQYFGPGTRLTVT.

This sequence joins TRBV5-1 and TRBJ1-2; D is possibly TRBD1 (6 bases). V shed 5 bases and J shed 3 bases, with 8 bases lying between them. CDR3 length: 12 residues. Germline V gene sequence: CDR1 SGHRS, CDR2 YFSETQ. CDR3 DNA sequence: TGCGCCAGCAGGGACAGTGACTATGGCTACACCTTC. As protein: CASRDSDYGYTF.

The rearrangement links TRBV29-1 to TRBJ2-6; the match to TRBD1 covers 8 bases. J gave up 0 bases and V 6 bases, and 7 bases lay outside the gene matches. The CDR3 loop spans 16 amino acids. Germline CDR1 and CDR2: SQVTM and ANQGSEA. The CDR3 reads CSVDRGTSSGANVLTF. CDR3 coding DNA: TGCAGCGTCGACAGGGGAACCAGCTCTGGGGCCAACGTCCTGACTTTC.

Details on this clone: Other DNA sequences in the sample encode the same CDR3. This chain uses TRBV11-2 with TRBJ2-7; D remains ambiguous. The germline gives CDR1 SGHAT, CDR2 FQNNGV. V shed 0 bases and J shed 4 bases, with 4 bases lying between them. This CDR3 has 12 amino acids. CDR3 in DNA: TGTGCCAGCAGCTTAGATATATACGAGCAGTACTTC. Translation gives CASSLDIYEQYF.

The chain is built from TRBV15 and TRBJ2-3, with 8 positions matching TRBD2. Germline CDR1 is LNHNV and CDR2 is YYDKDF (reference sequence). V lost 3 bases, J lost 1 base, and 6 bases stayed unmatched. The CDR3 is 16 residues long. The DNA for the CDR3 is TGTGCCACCAGCAGGAAAAAGACTAGCGGCACAGATACGCAGTATTTT. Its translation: CATSRKKTSGTDTQYF.